Shown below are 22 T cell receptor beta chains from a single sample sequenced in a study of CD8 T cells in ankylosing spondylitis. TCRdb re-analysed the 5' RACE reads in MiXCR, keeping a single row per CDR3 protein. Here the sample spans 200,000 to 300,000 distinct CDR3 sequences, less than 9.5% being singletons. The sequencing input was blood, either unsorted or a sorted T cell fraction (not recorded which). The receptors come from a female donor with ankylosing spondylitis or in good health (not recorded which).

In this sample, this clonotype turned up many times. The genes are TRBV21-1 and TRBJ2-5; the table's D call, TRBD2, was not checked against the DNA. TRBV21-1 is a recognized pseudogene. This CDR3 has 15 residues. CDR3 sequence (DNA): TGTGCCAGCAGCAAACGACTAGCGGGAGGAGAGACCCAGTACTTC. Amino acids: CASSKRLAGGETQYF.

This clonotype showed up many times. The V call is TRBV20-1, the J call TRBJ2-5; no clear D gene. Trimming took 0 bases from V and 2 from J, leaving 7 bases between them. The CDR3 covers 13 residues. Germline CDR1 reads DFQATT; CDR2 reads SNEGSKA (reference sequence). CDR3 amino acids: CSARDWGQETQYF. The CDR3 bases are TGCAGTGCTAGAGATTGGGGACAAGAGACCCAGTACTTC.

In its sample, this clonotype was seen many times. The chain employs TRBV20-1 and TRBJ2-7; D not certain. Between the trimmed V and J ends, which lost 2 bases and 4 bases, there was a span of 9 bases. The CDR3 runs 12 residues. Germline CDR1 DFQATT, CDR2 SNEGSKA (reference sequence). The CDR3, as DNA: TGCAGTGCTAGACTCGCGAAGTACGAGCAGTACTTC. Translating gives CSARLAKYEQYF.

A few counts support this clonotype. The V call is TRBV7-2, the J call TRBJ1-2; D is perhaps TRBD1 (6 bases). The CDR3 has 13 amino acids. Per germline, CDR1 SGHTA and CDR2 FQGNSA. Trimming pared 1 base from V and 7 bases from J, leaving 10 bases between. DNA for the CDR3: TGTGCCAGCAGCTTAGTGGGGGCAGTTGGCTACACCTTC. It translates to CASSLVGAVGYTF.

In the case of this clonotype: A read error may explain this, as a much larger clone is one base away. The chain carries TRBV10-3 and TRBJ2-7; 7 bases are shared with TRBD2. The CDR3 contains 15 residues. Germline values: CDR1 ENHRY, CDR2 SYGVKD. This CDR3 reads CTISDQASGTYEQYF. As DNA, the CDR3 is TGTACCATCAGTGATCAGGCTAGCGGAACCTACGAGCAGTACTTC.

This clonotype was seen ten or more times. The chain joins TRBV7-8 to TRBJ2-7; 8 nucleotides align to TRBD2. Per germline, CDR1 SGHVS and CDR2 FQNEAQ. The length of the CDR3 is 15 residues. V shed 3 bases, J shed 5 bases, and the junction held 9 bases outside the gene matches. In DNA, the CDR3 is TGTGCCAGCAGCTTGTCGGGAGGGAGTTTCGACGAGCAGTACTTC. This gives the protein CASSLSGGSFDEQYF.

This clonotype was picked up many times. The rearrangement uses TRBV12-3 or TRBV12-4 and TRBJ2-7, with TRBD2 identical over 9 bases. The CDR3 covers 14 residues. The ends lost 4 bases at V and 4 bases at J; junction bases unmatched: 5. DNA of the CDR3: TGTGCCAGCAGTTCGGGACTAGCTTGGTACGAGCAGTACTTC. Amino acids: CASSSGLAWYEQYF.

This clonotype was detected many times. The J gene is TRBJ2-1, the V gene TRBV29-1, with no clear D. Germline V gene lookup returns CDR1 SQVTM and CDR2 ANQGSEA. V was trimmed by 6 bases and J by 9 bases, leaving 24 bases between them. CDR3 length: 15 residues. CDR3 DNA sequence: TGCAGCGTAGAGATTCTAGGTACCGTAATTGGTGAGCAGTTCTTC. Protein product: CSVEILGTVIGEQFF.

This clonotype has just a few counts. The chain recombines TRBV11-1 with TRBJ2-1; 9 bases are a match to TRBD2. Looked up from germline, CDR1 is SGHAT and CDR2 is FQDESV (reference sequence). V lost 5 bases to trimming and J lost 14 bases; unmatched junction nucleotides: 19. The CDR3 is 16 amino acids. The CDR3 loop is CASSPPRVAGVLVEFF. The CDR3 DNA sequence: TGTGCCAGCAGCCCGCCCCGAGTAGCGGGAGTTCTAGTGGAGTTCTTC.

This clonotype has ten or more counts. This CDR3 is CASSLGASNTGELFF. In nucleotides, the CDR3 is TGTGCCAGCAGCTTAGGAGCGTCTAACACCGGGGAGCTGTTTTTT. The chain joins TRBV7-9 to TRBJ2-2; D gene unclear. The CDR3 sequence is 15 residues long. Germline lookup yields CDR1 SEHNR and CDR2 FQNEAQ (reference sequence). The V end was cut by 1 base, the J end by 2 bases, with 8 bases between.

This clonotype has a handful of counts. Here the CDR3 reads CASSLEGDTYNEQFF. The CDR3 region has the DNA TGCGCCAGCAGCTTGGAGGGAGACACCTACAATGAGCAGTTCTTC. The V gene is TRBV5-1, the J gene TRBJ2-1; maybe TRBD2 (5 bases). Germline V gives CDR1 SGHRS, CDR2 YFSETQ. V dropped 0 bases and J dropped 2 bases, with 9 bases sitting between them. The CDR3 sequence is 15 residues long.

In this sample, this clonotype turned up many times. V and J are TRBV20-1 and TRBJ2-3; TRBD2 aligns across 9 bases. V lost 4 bases and J lost 5; bases outside the gene matches: 10. Germline V CDR1 and CDR2: DFQATT, SNEGSKA (reference sequence). The CDR3 extends over 15 amino acids. The CDR3 is CSATVAGDARDTQYF. DNA of the CDR3: TGCAGTGCTACAGTAGCGGGAGATGCTAGAGATACGCAGTATTTT.

This clonotype was found many times. CDR3 nucleotide sequence: TGTGCCAGCAGCTACCACAGGGGCGCTCATGGCTACACCTTC. Its protein product is CASSYHRGAHGYTF. This chain links TRBV7-4 with TRBJ1-2, with TRBD1 matching over 7 bases. V was clipped by 4 bases and J by 6 bases; unmatched bases: 8. Germline V CDR1 and CDR2: SGHVT, SQSDAQ. This CDR3 is built from 14 residues.

This clonotype was seen many times. The chain has TRBV28 and TRBJ2-5; possible D gene TRBD2, 5 bases. V gave up 2 bases and J gave up 5 bases, with 9 bases separating them. In germline, CDR1 is MDHEN, CDR2 SYDVKM. CDR3 length equals 13 residues. The CDR3 is CASSLPGFETQYF. CDR3 sequence (DNA): TGTGCCAGCAGTTTACCGGGGTTTGAGACCCAGTACTTC. Combining the CDR3 with reference TRBV28 and TRBJ2-5 gives the whole variable domain DVKVTQSSRYLVKRTGEKVFLECVQDMDHENMFWYRQDPGLGLRLIYFSYDVKMKEKGDIPEGYSVSREKKERFSLILESASTNQTSMYLCASSLPGFETQYFGPGTRLLVL.

This clonotype was observed at least ten times. V is TRBV28 and J is TRBJ2-7, with TRBD1 as a possible D gene (6 bases). The CDR3 consists of 11 residues. Trimming left V 4 bases short and J 7 bases short, with 8 bases between. CDR1 MDHEN and CDR2 SYDVKM come from the germline V gene. This chain's CDR3 is CASSWGREQYF. DNA for the CDR3: TGTGCCAGCAGTTGGGGGCGGGAGCAGTACTTC.

This clonotype has just a few counts. The rearrangement links TRBV13 to TRBJ2-3, with 8 positions matching TRBD1. The CDR3 covers 18 residues. The germline gives CDR1 PRHDT, CDR2 FYEKMQ (reference sequence). Trimming at V came to 0 bases and at J to 1 base, leaving 9 bases not matched to a gene. CDR3 nucleotides: TGTGCCAGCAGCTTAGGCCTCCGGACAGGGACCGGCACAGATACGCAGTATTTT. Protein: CASSLGLRTGTGTDTQYF.

Many counts were recorded for this clonotype. This chain uses TRBV6-2 or TRBV6-3 with TRBJ1-5, with TRBD1 identical over 11 bases. CDR1 is MNHEY and CDR2 is SVGEGT in the germline V gene. Trimming removed 6 bases from V and 7 bases from J; junction bases left unmatched: 8. This CDR3 comprises 15 residues. Here the CDR3 DNA reads TGTGCCAGCAGCCCCGGGACAGGGGGAGAACAGCCCCAGCATTTT. Amino acids: CASSPGTGGEQPQHF.

Concerning this clonotype: Just one base apart from a much larger clone, this may be a read error. The chain links TRBV20-1 to TRBJ2-1; D might be TRBD2 (5 bases). Trimming took 0 bases from V and 7 from J, leaving 25 bases between them. Germline CDR1 reads DFQATT; CDR2 reads SNEGSKA (reference sequence). The CDR3 has 18 residues. CDR3 sequence: CSARDSGIATGWRNEQFF. The CDR3 DNA sequence: TGCAGTGCTAGAGATAGTGGGATAGCTACGGGGTGGAGGAATGAGCAGTTCTTC.

In regard to this clonotype: A much bigger clone sits one base away, suggesting this may be a read error. V gene TRBV7-7 combines with J gene TRBJ2-5; possible D gene TRBD2, 7 bases. Deletions cut 3 bases from V and 2 bases from J, with 16 bases between. The CDR3 is 16 residues long. CDR1 and CDR2 from the germline V gene are SSHAT and FNYEAQ (reference sequence). Written as DNA, the CDR3 is TGTGCCAGCAGCTTTCAGGGGCCGGGACTACAAGAGACCCAGTACTTC. Translation gives CASSFQGPGLQETQYF.

This clonotype was observed a handful of times. V is TRBV10-3 and J is TRBJ2-2, with 7 bases that match TRBD1. Trimming at V came to 6 bases and at J to 5 bases, leaving 6 bases not matched to a gene. The CDR3 has 14 amino acids. Germline V gives CDR1 ENHRY, CDR2 SYGVKD. The CDR3 here is CAISDRVTTGELFF. The DNA of the CDR3 is TGTGCCATCAGCGACAGGGTGACGACCGGGGAGCTGTTTTTT.

Ten or more counts support this clonotype. V usage is TRBV30 and J usage is TRBJ1-1, with D possibly being TRBD1 (6 bases). Germline assignment: CDR1 GTSNPN and CDR2 SVGIG (reference sequence). Trimming left V 3 bases short and J 3 bases short, with 11 bases between. The CDR3 loop spans 13 amino acids. The CDR3 spells CAWRERTDTEAFF. The CDR3 bases are TGTGCCTGGAGGGAACGGACAGACACTGAAGCTTTCTTT.

This clonotype was recorded many times. The chain joins TRBV29-1 to TRBJ2-7; D may be TRBD1 (6 bases). The CDR3 runs to 14 residues. In germline, CDR1 is SQVTM, CDR2 ANQGSEA. The germline V and J ends were trimmed by 3 bases and 4 bases, with 16 bases remaining between them. CDR3 region: CSVEGAGKEYEQYF. Here the CDR3 DNA reads TGCAGCGTTGAGGGGGCCGGGAAAGAATACGAGCAGTACTTC.